The entry below gives a single T cell receptor (beta chain) sequence along with its context. Which antigen it targets is not known. No clone much larger than this one lies a single base away; base qualities are absent. The data originate from a study of blood T cell repertoires in COVID-19 (dated by TCRdb to about 2020). Concerning the study at large: The collaborator samples originated in the United States, Italy and Spain and spanned the acute and convalescent phases of COVID-19. Where HLA class I and class II types were available, the types were taken from metadata supplied by the sample provider, not from assay-based typing. The samples were drawn from two sources: the first 160 participants of the ongoing ImmuneRACE study, and some 1,300 subjects contributed by 6 global collaborators. The material from the prospective study consisted of cDNA or gDNA derived from T cells, B-cell-depleted T cells, or PBMCs. Deeply sampled blood TCRbeta repertoires from subjects exposed to, actively infected with, or recovered from COVID-19 were included in the dataset. Nearly every sample came with metadata listing a de-identified subject ID, COVID-19 status, age in years and sex. The repertoires were released in a freely available public database intended as a resource for research on the immune response to SARS-CoV-2.

TCRbeta CDR3 regions were amplified from genomic DNA by means of the immunoSEQ Assay, a bias-controlled multiplex PCR. The authors' pipeline ran thus. Within the assay, amplification of reference gene primers was used to estimate how many nucleated cells each sample contained. To quantify the absolute abundance of each unique TCRbeta CDR3 rearrangement, sequence reads were collapsed and filtered. Productive Simpson clonality was computed per sample as the square root of Simpson's diversity index over productive rearrangements. Here the immuneACCESS table is served through TCRdb, limited to in-frame sequences with V and J called. Missing clones are a known gap in these copies; in checked studies unresolved V genes cover under half, and the rest lacks a known reason. V, J and clone size are taken as reported in that table, and D and trimming were inferred from the DNA itself. The sample has some 58,000 clones on record, around nine tenths of them singletons. Of the sample, under 4.5% falls within the top ten clones.

Collaborating institutions collected whole blood in K2EDTA tubes following their own protocols. For TCRbeta analysis, collaborator samples were shipped as frozen whole blood, as isolated PBMCs, or as DNA extracted from either sample type. General conclusions and limits of the study: Clinical and demographic metadata were provided uncurated, with the amount varying by source and participant.

CDR1 and CDR2 were assigned from the germline V gene (reference sequence) as LNHDA and SQIVND. Trimmed from V: 2 bases; trimmed from J: 2 bases; junction bases lacking a gene match: 2. The CDR3 has 15 amino acids, counting the end cysteine and phenylalanine. CDR3 DNA only is kept here, 45 bases in frame from base 1. The clonotype originates from a man aged 50 to 59 with acute or convalescent COVID-19. The sequenced sample was peripheral blood. Here the chain combines TRBV19 and TRBJ2-1; 8 central bases correspond to TRBD2. Here the CDR3 is given as CASSITSGPYNEQFF. DNA sequence: TGTGCCAGTAGTATAACTAGCGGCCCCTACAATGAGCAGTTCTTC.